This TCR beta chain was captured by sequencing in a study of T cells in Graves' hyperthyroidism and ophthalmopathy. For this clonotype: Its matching antigen is unknown.

This CDR3 comprises 12 residues. Trimming removed 5 bases from V and 16 bases from J; junction bases left unmatched: 11. Germline loops: CDR1 SNHLY, CDR2 FYNNEI. Researchers amplified the TCR beta CDR3 regions from RNA transcripts. A set of HTBI primers served as the primers for a first-round RT-PCR of the TCR CDR3. TCRdb redid the calling of the multiplex PCR reads with MiXCR, one entry per CDR3 protein. Of approximately 510,000 distinct CDR3 sequences in the sample, about 46% are singletons; the top ten hold about two fifths. Whole-study results and caveats: The model's output predicted ophthalmopathy at a median of roughly 6 months prior to onset.

Reasons for excluding patients were uncontrolled infection, other autoimmune disease, pregnancy or lactation. Every diagnosis used clinical symptoms, serum thyroxine and TRAb, thyroid ultrasound and orbital computed tomography. Source material: peripheral blood or thyroid tissue (not recorded which). This receptor was taken from an adult woman with Graves' disease, either hyperthyroidism or ophthalmopathy (not recorded which). The chain links TRBV2 to TRBJ1-5, with TRBD1 matching 7 bases. CDR3 amino acids: CASSPTRDRVHF. The CDR3 DNA is TGTGCCAGCAGTCCTACCCGAGACAGGGTACATTTT.